One sample yielded the 3 T cell receptor beta chains listed below, sequenced in a study of blood T cell repertoires in COVID-19. Some clones are missing from TCRdb's copy, which holds only in-frame ones; the method was immunoSEQ multiplex PCR. The data contain approximately 130,000 clones, around three quarters of them singletons. Sequenced input: peripheral blood. All receptors come from a human donor in a cohort sampled during active COVID-19.

The chain couples TRBV5-6 to TRBJ2-3; 8 positions agree with TRBD1. Germline lookup yields CDR1 SGHDT and CDR2 YYEEEE. V was pared by 6 bases and J by 2 bases, with 8 bases of the junction left unmatched. The CDR3 covers 15 residues. CDR3 amino acids: CASTSDRGYTDTQYF. The DNA of the CDR3 is TGTGCCAGCACTTCAGACAGGGGCTACACAGATACGCAGTATTTT.

This chain joins TRBV7-9 and TRBJ1-1; no definite D call. Germline-derived CDR1 and CDR2 are SEHNR and FQNEAQ (reference sequence). V dropped 1 base and J dropped 0 bases, with 9 bases sitting between them. CDR3 length: 15 residues. CDR3 residues: CASSLGSRVNTEAFF. The DNA for the CDR3 is TGTGCCAGCAGCTTAGGCTCACGGGTGAACACTGAAGCTTTCTTT.

This clone appeared once. Relative to the germline gene, one junction end is altered; a read error may explain this. The V gene is TRBV6-2 or TRBV6-3, the J gene TRBJ2-4; TRBD2 agrees at 11 bases. Germline V gene sequence: CDR1 MNHEY, CDR2 SVGEGT. This CDR3 has 14 residues. CDR3 sequence reads: CATSSGGGRDIQYF. The CDR3 bases are TGTGCCACCAGTAGCGGGGGGGGCCGAGACATTCAGTACTTC.